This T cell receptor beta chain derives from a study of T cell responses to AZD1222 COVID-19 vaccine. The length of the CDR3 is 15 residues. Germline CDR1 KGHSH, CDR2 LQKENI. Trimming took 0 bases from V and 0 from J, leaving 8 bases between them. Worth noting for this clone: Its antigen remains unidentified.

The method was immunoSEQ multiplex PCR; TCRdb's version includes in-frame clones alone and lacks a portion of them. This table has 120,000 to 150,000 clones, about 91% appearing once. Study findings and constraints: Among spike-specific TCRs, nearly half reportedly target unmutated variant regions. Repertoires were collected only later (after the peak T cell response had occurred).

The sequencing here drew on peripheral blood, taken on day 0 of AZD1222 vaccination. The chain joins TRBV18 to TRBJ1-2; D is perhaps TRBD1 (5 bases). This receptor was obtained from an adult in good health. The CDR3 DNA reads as TGTGCCAGCTCACCACCGCAGGGAGCTAACTATGGCTACACCTTC. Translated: CASSPPQGANYGYTF.